This TCR beta chain was retrieved from a study of cytomegalovirus exposure and HLA in healthy donors. Turning to this clone: Antigen: not known.

Study conclusions and caveats: Productive status was seen about 90% or about 30% of the time for most TCR beta V segments in an earlier analysis.

Primers: 60 Vbeta forward and 13 Jbeta reverse. Generated by immunoSEQ multiplex PCR, the TCRdb table keeps only in-frame clones and is missing some. The sample has tens of thousands of clones, approximately 65% seen once. V shed 7 bases, J shed 3 bases, and the junction held 9 bases outside the gene matches. This CDR3 has 15 residues. CDR1 and CDR2 from the germline V gene are MNHGY and SVAAGI. The sequencing input was PBMCs. The chain has TRBV6-9 and TRBJ1-1, with 9 bases matching TRBD1. This sequence originates from a male donor in good health and CMV-seropositive. Here the CDR3 DNA reads TGTGCCAGCAAACAGGGGACAGGGTCCCACACTGAAGCTTTCTTT. Translated: CASKQGTGSHTEAFF.